One sample yielded the 13 T cell receptor beta chains listed below, sequenced in a study of blood T cell repertoires in COVID-19. TCRdb keeps only in-frame clones here, not all; method: immunoSEQ multiplex PCR. The data contain tens of thousands of clones, over 75% of them singletons. The source material was peripheral blood. These receptors all come from a woman aged 55-69 years with acute or convalescent COVID-19.

This chain uses TRBV7-6 with TRBJ1-4; D is uncertain. This CDR3 is built from 13 residues. V was cut by 2 bases and J by 7 bases, with 8 bases left in between. Germline CDR1 is SGHVS and CDR2 is FNYEAQ. Here the CDR3 reads CASSLMSFEKLFF. The DNA of the CDR3 is TGTGCCAGCAGCTTAATGTCATTTGAAAAACTGTTTTTT.

The chain employs TRBV2 and TRBJ1-5; D is possibly TRBD1 (6 bases). CDR3 length equals 16 residues. The V gene lost 6 bases and the J gene lost 3 bases, with 18 bases spanning the gap. The germline V gene encodes CDR1 SNHLY and CDR2 FYNNEI. CDR3 region: CASRDRPGSSNQPQHF. As DNA, the CDR3 is TGTGCCAGCAGGGACAGACCGGGGTCTTCCAATCAGCCCCAGCATTTT.

This clone has only one observation. The V gene is TRBV27, the J gene TRBJ2-2, with 10 bases lining up with TRBD2. In germline, CDR1 is MNHEY, CDR2 SMNVEV (reference sequence). The CDR3 extends over 15 amino acids. The junction had 0 bases not matched to a gene; V was cut back by 0 bases and J by 5 bases. CDR3 residues: CASSLSSGGTGELFF. CDR3 sequence (DNA): TGTGCCAGCAGTTTATCTAGCGGGGGGACCGGGGAGCTGTTTTTT.

V and J are TRBV2 and TRBJ2-7; 8 bases are a match to TRBD1. The trim removed 9 bases at V and 5 bases at J, leaving 15 bases unmatched. Germline V gene data show CDR1 as SNHLY and CDR2 as FYNNEI. This CDR3 contains 15 residues. The CDR3 nucleotides read TGTGCCAGGGGGTCCATGACAGGGGATAGGAACGAGCAGTACTTC. This sequence encodes CARGSMTGDRNEQYF.

The CDR3 sequence is CASSPGTSGSNEQYF. The CDR3 DNA follows: TGTGCCAGCAGTCCCGGGACTAGCGGGTCCAACGAGCAGTACTTC. J is TRBJ2-7 and V is TRBV28, with 12 bases matching TRBD2. V lost 5 bases, J lost 5 bases, and 7 bases stayed unmatched. Germline CDR1 is MDHEN and CDR2 is SYDVKM. CDR3 length: 15 residues.

The rearrangement joins TRBV7-3 to TRBJ2-3, with D possibly TRBD1 on 5 matching bases. The ends were cut back, 5 bases at V and 0 bases at J, with 15 bases in the middle. This CDR3 comprises 16 residues. Germline V gives CDR1 SGHTA, CDR2 FQGTGA. The CDR3 DNA reads TGTGCCAGCAGCCCCTTGGAGACAGTCAGCACAGATACGCAGTATTTT. Protein: CASSPLETVSTDTQYF.

The chain has TRBV2 and TRBJ1-1; D unresolved. The germline CDR1 and CDR2 sequences are SNHLY and FYNNEI. The ends were cut back, 3 bases at V and 1 base at J, with 6 bases in the middle. This CDR3 is built from 13 residues. For the CDR3, the DNA is TGTGCCAGCAGTGATTACGGGAACACTGAAGCTTTCTTT. Protein: CASSDYGNTEAFF.

The chain employs TRBV30 and TRBJ1-5, with 10 bases lining up with TRBD1. The CDR3 extends over 16 amino acids. J gave up 2 bases and V 2 bases, and 6 bases lay outside the gene matches. The germline V gene has CDR1 GTSNPN and CDR2 SVGIG (reference sequence). CDR3 loop: CAWSRGGTGGNQPQHF. CDR3 coding DNA: TGTGCCTGGAGTAGGGGCGGGACAGGGGGCAATCAGCCCCAGCATTTT. Looking up the rest from reference TRBV30 and TRBJ1-5 gives the full variable domain: SQTIHQWPATLVQPVGSPLSLECTVEGTSNPNLYWYRQAAGRGLQLLFYSVGIGQISSEVPQNLSASRPQDRQFILSSKKLLLSDSGFYLCAWSRGGTGGNQPQHFGDGTRLSIL.

This chain connects TRBV9 to TRBJ2-2; the D gene is possibly TRBD1 (6 bases). Germline assignment: CDR1 SGDLS and CDR2 YYNGEE. V gave up 0 bases and J gave up 5 bases, with 20 bases separating them. CDR3 size: 18 residues. This CDR3 reads CASSVGRDTYRGTGELFF. CDR3 sequence (DNA): TGTGCCAGCAGCGTAGGACGGGACACATATCGAGGGACCGGGGAGCTGTTTTTT.

The rearrangement joins TRBV7-9 to TRBJ1-5; TRBD1 agrees at 9 bases. CDR1 and CDR2 from the germline V gene are SEHNR and FQNEAQ (reference sequence). This CDR3 comprises 16 residues. V was pared by 5 bases and J by 5 bases, with 10 bases of the junction left unmatched. CDR3 nucleotide sequence: TGTGCCAGCAGCCGTACGGGACAGGGAGGTTATCAGCCCCAGCATTTT. Translated: CASSRTGQGGYQPQHF. The variable domain in full, completed from reference TRBV7-9 and TRBJ1-5, reads DTGVSQNPRHKITKRGQNVTFRCDPISEHNRLYWYRQTLGQGPEFLTYFQNEAQLEKSRLLSDRFSAERPKGSFSTLEIQRTEQGDSAMYLCASSRTGQGGYQPQHFGDGTRLSIL.

This clone has a single count. The chain is built from TRBV5-4 and TRBJ1-2; D gene ambiguous. V was trimmed by 7 bases and J by 3 bases, leaving 19 bases between them. The length of the CDR3 is 15 residues. CDR1 and CDR2 from the germline V gene are SGHNT and YYREEE (reference sequence). The DNA of the CDR3 is TGTGCCAGCTCTCCTACCCCGGGGAACTACTATGGCTACACCTTC. Translated, it gives CASSPTPGNYYGYTF. Full variable domain (rest looked up from reference TRBV5-4 and TRBJ1-2): ETGVTQSPTHLIKTRGQQVTLRCSSQSGHNTVSWYQQALGQGPQFIFQYYREEENGRGNFPPRFSGLQFPNYSSELNVNALELDDSALYLCASSPTPGNYYGYTFGSGTRLTVV.

The chain couples TRBV28 to TRBJ1-2; weak D call: TRBD1 (5 bases). The CDR3 spans 13 residues. The V and J ends lost 2 bases and 3 bases respectively, with 7 bases between them. Germline V CDR1 and CDR2: MDHEN, SYDVKM. The CDR3 protein is CASSLVGDYGYTF. As DNA, the CDR3 is TGTGCCAGCAGTTTAGTAGGGGACTATGGCTACACCTTC.

The chain links TRBV4-1 to TRBJ1-1; D possibly corresponds to TRBD1 (5 bases). Germline values: CDR1 MGHRA, CDR2 YSYEKL. Trimming stripped 6 bases from V and 5 bases from J, with 22 bases between. The CDR3 length is 16 residues. In nucleotides, the CDR3 is TGCGCCAGCAGACACCTCTTCGGGAGGGGCGAGACTGAAGCTTTCTTT. Amino acids: CASRHLFGRGETEAFF.